A single sample gave rise to the 8 T cell receptor beta chains below, sequenced in a study of HIV-infected patients and healthy controls. Alpha and beta constant-region primers primed reverse transcription of about 500 ng RNA. Each of the alpha and beta chains got its own library through chain-specific third strand synthesis with indices. Via MiXCR, TCRdb re-called the 5' RACE reads, giving one row per CDR3 protein. This sample has tens of thousands of distinct CDR3 sequences, with 7.5% to 10% found just once. Whole blood was used without fractionation, so all unsorted peripheral T cells were included. Sequences were obtained from blood. These receptor sequences come from an adult in good health.

By share, this clonotype ranks as medium-sized. The chain has TRBV25-1 and TRBJ2-7; TRBD1 matches at 7 bases. Germline V gene sequence: CDR1 MGHDK, CDR2 SYGVNS. This CDR3 region has 17 residues. Germline trimming cut 8 bases from V and 3 bases from J; bases unmatched to any gene: 19. The CDR3 nucleotides read TGTGCCAGCTCTTCAGGCTTAAAGCTGGGACAGCTCTACGAGCAGTACTTC. This sequence encodes CASSSGLKLGQLYEQYF.

This clonotype was detected many times. The chain joins TRBV7-2 to TRBJ2-5; D gene unclear. This CDR3 has 14 residues. Trimming left V 4 bases short and J 2 bases short, with 11 bases between. Germline loops: CDR1 SGHTA, CDR2 FQGNSA. In DNA form, the CDR3 reads TGTGCCAGCAGCTCGCTCGAGCCTCAAGAGACCCAGTACTTC. This codes for CASSSLEPQETQYF. Combining the CDR3 with reference TRBV7-2 and TRBJ2-5 gives the whole variable domain GAGVSQSPSNKVTEKGKDVELRCDPISGHTALYWYRQSLGQGLEFLIYFQGNSAPDKSGLPSDRFSAERTGGSVSTLTIQRTQQEDSAVYLCASSSLEPQETQYFGPGTRLLVL.

This clonotype was seen repeatedly, ten times or more. The V gene is TRBV6-2 or TRBV6-3, the J gene TRBJ2-1, with a possible D match to TRBD2 (7 bases). This CDR3 is 15 amino acids long. V was cut by 8 bases and J by 8 bases, with 22 bases left in between. Germline V gives CDR1 MNHEY, CDR2 SVGEGT. The CDR3 DNA reads TGTGCCAGCGAGGTGCGCGGGGGCCTCTCCCATGAGCAGTTCTTC. Its protein product is CASEVRGGLSHEQFF.

The rearrangement joins TRBV28 to TRBJ2-7, with D unclear. The CDR3 totals 17 residues. V was trimmed by 6 bases and J by 2 bases, leaving 23 bases between them. CDR1 and CDR2 (germline): MDHEN, SYDVKM. DNA for the CDR3: TGTGCCAGCAGCTATACTATGCGTACCGGAGCCGCCTACGAGCAGTACTTC. It specifies CASSYTMRTGAAYEQYF.

This clonotype has a count of ten or more. The chain recombines TRBV6-5 with TRBJ2-2; no firm D call. This CDR3 has 17 residues. The ends were cut back, 0 bases at V and 0 bases at J, with 11 bases in the middle. Germline V CDR1 and CDR2: MNHEY, SVGAGI. The CDR3 region is CASSYSRPGPNTGELFF. The CDR3 region has the DNA TGTGCCAGCAGTTACTCCCGGCCAGGTCCGAACACCGGGGAGCTGTTTTTT.

This clonotype has at least ten counts. At one end, the junction sequence differs from germline, possibly due to a read error. The V and J genes are TRBV5-4 and TRBJ1-1; 8 positions agree with TRBD1. The CDR3 consists of 17 residues. Germline V gene sequence: CDR1 SGHNT, CDR2 YYREEE (reference sequence). CDR3 nucleotides: TGTGCCAGCAGTTTGGGGGCCAGGGGGCCCTCGAACACTGAAGCTTTCTTT. It translates to CASSLGARGPSNTEAFF.

This clonotype was recorded many times. Here the CDR3 DNA reads TGCGCCAGCAGCTTGGCTGTTGGGACAGGGGCTGTCACTGAAGCTTTCTTT. Translation: CASSLAVGTGAVTEAFF. The rearrangement joins TRBV5-1 to TRBJ1-1; 10 bases match TRBD1. The V segment lost 0 bases and the J segment 4 bases; nucleotides outside the gene matches: 9. Germline lookup yields CDR1 SGHRS and CDR2 YFSETQ. This CDR3 spans 17 amino acids.

This clonotype was detected ten times or more. The chain is built from TRBV25-1 and TRBJ1-4; D gene unclear. The CDR3 loop spans 17 amino acids. In germline, CDR1 is MGHDK, CDR2 SYGVNS. Trimming removed 4 bases at V and 0 bases at J, with 15 bases between. CDR3: CASSGRNNYATNEKLFF. The CDR3 nucleotides are TGTGCCAGCAGTGGGAGAAACAACTATGCAACTAATGAAAAACTGTTTTTT.